Sequencing of this T cell receptor beta chain was carried out in a study of T cell responses to AZD1222 COVID-19 vaccine. With respect to this clone: Its antigen is currently unknown.

Study-level results: Epitopes outside B.1.351 and B.1.1.7 mutated regions reportedly drew nearly half of spike TCRs. White British people made up most donors, females outnumbered males, and clonal diversity was possibly underestimated. An increase in Spike-specific TCR breadth and depth was observed after two AZD1222 doses. Recipients of AZD1222 seropositive at baseline numbered only 5 to 7.

The repertoire was sequenced with immunoSEQ multiplex PCR; TCRdb's copy has only in-frame clones and lacks some. The table includes some 180,000 clones, approximately 93% detected once. This CDR3 is 13 amino acids long. Germline V CDR1 and CDR2: SEHNR, FQNEAQ (reference sequence). The ends were cut back, 2 bases at V and 4 bases at J, with 5 bases in the middle. The input for sequencing was peripheral blood, taken 28 days after the second AZD1222 dose. The receptor was derived from an adult who received the AZD1222 COVID-19 vaccine. This sequence joins TRBV7-9 and TRBJ2-2, with unresolved D. The CDR3, as DNA: TGTGCCAGCAGCTTAACAGCCACCGGGGAGCTGTTTTTT. This translates into CASSLTATGELFF.